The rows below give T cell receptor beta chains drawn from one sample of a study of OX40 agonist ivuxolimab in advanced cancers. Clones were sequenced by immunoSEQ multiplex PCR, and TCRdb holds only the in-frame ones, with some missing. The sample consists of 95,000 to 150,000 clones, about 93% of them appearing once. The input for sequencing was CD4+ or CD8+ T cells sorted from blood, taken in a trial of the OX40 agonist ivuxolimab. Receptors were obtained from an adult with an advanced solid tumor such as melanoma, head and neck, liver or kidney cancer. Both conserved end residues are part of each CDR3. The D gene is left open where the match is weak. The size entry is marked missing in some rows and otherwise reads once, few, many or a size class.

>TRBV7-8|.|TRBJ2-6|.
TGTGCCAGCAGCGATACAGGGGGGAGGGTATCTGGGGCCAACGTCCTGACTTTC
CASSDTGGRVSGANVLTF
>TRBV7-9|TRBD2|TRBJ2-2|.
TGTGCCAGCAGCCGGAGCGGGAGGGACACCGGGGAGCTGTTTTTT
CASSRSGRDTGELFF
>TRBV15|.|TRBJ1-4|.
TGTGCCACCAGCAGAGCAGTCACAACTAATGAAAAACTGTTTTTT
CATSRAVTTNEKLFF
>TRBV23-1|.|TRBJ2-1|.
TGCGCCAGCAGAAAGAGGGCCTCCTACAATGAGCAGTTCTTC
CASRKRASYNEQFF
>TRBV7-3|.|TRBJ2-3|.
TGTGCCAAAGCCCCGGGGGCCACAGATACGCAGTATTTT
CAKAPGATDTQYF
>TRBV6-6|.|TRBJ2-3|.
TGTGCCAGCAGTTTCGGCGTTACGCAGTATTTT
CASSFGVTQYF
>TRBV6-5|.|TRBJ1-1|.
TGTGCCACCATACGGAACCCGAGCACTGAAGCTTTCTTT
CATIRNPSTEAFF
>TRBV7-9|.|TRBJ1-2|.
TGTGCCAGCAGCTTATGGCAGGCCCATGACTATGGCTACACCTTC
CASSLWQAHDYGYTF
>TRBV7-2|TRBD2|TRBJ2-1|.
TGTGCCAGCAGCTTCGATAGCGGGAGGGCCTTGGGGGAGCAGTTCTTC
CASSFDSGRALGEQFF
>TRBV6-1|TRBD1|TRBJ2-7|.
TGTGCCAGCGGGGGACAGCTTCAAACCTACGAGCAGTACTTC
CASGGQLQTYEQYF
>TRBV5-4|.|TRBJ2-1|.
TGTGCCAGCAGCCCGGACCTAGAATTCCACAATGAGCAGTTCTTC
CASSPDLEFHNEQFF
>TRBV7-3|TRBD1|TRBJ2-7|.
TGTGCCAGCAGCTTAAGGGCGGGACAGGGGACTACCTACGAGCAGTACTTC
CASSLRAGQGTTYEQYF
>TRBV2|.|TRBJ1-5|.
TGTGCCAGCAGTGAATGGGGAGGGGGGGCGAGTCAGCCCCAGCATTTT
CASSEWGGGASQPQHF
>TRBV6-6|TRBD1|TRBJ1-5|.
TGTGCCAGCAGTTCGGGACAGGTGATCAATCAGCCCCAGCATTTT
CASSSGQVINQPQHF
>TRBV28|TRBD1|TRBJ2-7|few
TGTGCCAGCAGTAGACAGGGCTACGAGCAGTACTTC
CASSRQGYEQYF
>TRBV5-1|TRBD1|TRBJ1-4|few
TGCGCCAGCAGCCCCGGGACAGGGATTGAAAAACTGTTTTTT
CASSPGTGIEKLFF
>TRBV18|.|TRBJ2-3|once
TGTGCCAGCTCACCACGCGAGTTGTTAACCGATACGCAGTATTTT
CASSPRELLTDTQYF
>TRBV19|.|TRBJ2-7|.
TGTGCCAGTAGTATCGCAGGGGGACTTCGTCACTACGAGCAGTACTTC
CASSIAGGLRHYEQYF
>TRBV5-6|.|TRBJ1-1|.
TGTGCCAGCAGCTTGGTAGGTCGGGGGCTGGCCACTGAAGCTTTCTTT
CASSLVGRGLATEAFF
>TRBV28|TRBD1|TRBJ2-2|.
TGTGCCAGCAGTAAAGGACAGGGACCCGGGGAGCTGTTTTTT
CASSKGQGPGELFF
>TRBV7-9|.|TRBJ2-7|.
TGTGCCAGCAGCTTAGCGTCTTGGGGGATCCCTCCCTACGAGCAGTACTTC
CASSLASWGIPPYEQYF
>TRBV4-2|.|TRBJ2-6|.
TGTGCCAGCAGCCAAGGGAGGGCGGGGACTGGGGCCAACGTCCTGACTTTC
CASSQGRAGTGANVLTF
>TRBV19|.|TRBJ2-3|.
TGTGCCAGTAGTATTTTTGGGTTGAATACGCAGTATTTT
CASSIFGLNTQYF
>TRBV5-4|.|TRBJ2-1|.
TGTGCCAGCAGCTTGGGAGGCAGAGCCTACAATGAGCAGTTCTTC
CASSLGGRAYNEQFF
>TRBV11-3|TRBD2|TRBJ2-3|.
TGTGCCAGCAGCTTAGGCCAAACTAGCGGGGGCACAGATACGCAGTATTTT
CASSLGQTSGGTDTQYF
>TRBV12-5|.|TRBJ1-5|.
TGTGCTAGTGGTTTAGTCGACCTAATTAAGGGAGGCAATCAGCCCCAGCATTTT
CASGLVDLIKGGNQPQHF
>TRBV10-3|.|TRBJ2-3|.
TGTGCCATCATGGACGGGGCGGGAGATACGCAGTATTTT
CAIMDGAGDTQYF
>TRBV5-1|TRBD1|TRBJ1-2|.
TGCGCCAGCAGCTTGGACGGACAGGGGGCTGGCTACACCTTC
CASSLDGQGAGYTF